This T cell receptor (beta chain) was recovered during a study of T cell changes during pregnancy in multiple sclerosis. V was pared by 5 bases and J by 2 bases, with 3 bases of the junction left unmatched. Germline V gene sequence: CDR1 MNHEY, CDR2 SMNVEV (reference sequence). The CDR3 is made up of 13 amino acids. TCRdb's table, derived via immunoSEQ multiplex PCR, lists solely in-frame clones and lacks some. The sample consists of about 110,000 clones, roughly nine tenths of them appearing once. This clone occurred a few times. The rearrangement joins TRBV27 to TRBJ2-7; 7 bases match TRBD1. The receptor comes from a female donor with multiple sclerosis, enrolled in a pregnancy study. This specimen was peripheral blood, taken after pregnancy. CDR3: CASSDRVTYEQYF. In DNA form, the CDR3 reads TGTGCCAGCAGTGACAGGGTTACCTACGAGCAGTACTTC.